This T cell receptor (beta chain) emerged from a study of T cell repertoires in cytomegalovirus infection (dated by TCRdb to about 2019). The study in broad terms: Alongside well-studied HLA-B-restricted epitopes, the peptide stimulations were aimed at recently identified HLA-C-restricted CMV epitopes, whose presentation resists viral immunomodulation. The HLA type of each donor mattered for the analysis, because public TCR beta signatures pointed to carriage of CMV infection along with the matching HLA type.

The reads were generated on an Illumina HiSeq 1500. Starting from the raw public reads, TCRdb applied fastp trimming at Q25, assembled clones with MiXCR and retained in-frame beta chains. Each record represents a unique CDR3 protein, reported with the most common genes and DNA among its rows. Here the sample has approximately 600,000 distinct CDR3 sequences; about 40% occur a single time. The top ten clonotypes cover more than 40% of the sample. In the case of this clonotype: This clone's antigen is unknown. No base-level quality is on record; no much larger clone is a single base apart.

What the study reported, not specific to this receptor: The ex vivo response was dominated by HLA-C-restricted CMV-specific TCR beta clonotypes, and the single most frequent clonotype in two of eight donors was supplied by these HLA-C-restricted clonotypes. Cumulative frequency of public TCR beta family members discriminated carriers of CMV infection plus the relevant HLA type in this cohort and an independent approximately 350-donor cohort.

This sample's treatment or condition label indicates: in vitro stimulation with specific CMV peptide epitopes to enrich CMV-specific T cells. A distance of 22 bases separates the germline ends of V and J, which lose 4 bases and 10 bases respectively. Including cysteine and phenylalanine, the CDR3 has 15 amino acids. Left in the record is the CDR3 DNA by itself, 45 bases read in frame from the first base. Taken from the germline V gene, the CDR1 and CDR2 loops are MGHDK and SYGVNS. This material consisted of cultured PBMCs, taken from culture after CMV antigen stimulation. This receptor was obtained from a human donor in good health (CMV status not recorded). Some clones in this sample may be carry-over from other donors' samples. The chain is assembled from TRBV25-1 and TRBJ1-1; TRBD1 might be the D gene, on 6 matching bases. The nucleotide sequence reads TGTGCCAGCAGTGGGTCCCGAGACAGGCCCAGAGGAGCTTTCTTT. This is translated as CASSGSRDRPRGAFF. The variable domain in full, with residues beyond the CDR3 obtained from the reference TRBV25-1 and TRBJ1-1 genes, is EADIYQTPRYLVIGTGKKITLECSQTMGHDKMYWYQQDPGMELHLIHYSYGVNSTEKGDLSSESTVSRIRTEHFPLTLESARPSHTSQYLCASSGSRDRPRGAFFGQGTRLTVV.